This T cell receptor beta chain appears in the sequencing data of a study of blood T cell repertoires in COVID-19. In the study overall: Some COVID-19 samples were acute and others convalescent; all came from the United States, Italy and Spain. T cells, B-cell-depleted T cells, or PBMCs provided the cDNA or gDNA that served as material.

Authors' data handling: Researchers report that nucleated cell counts were estimated from reference gene primer amplification. The data were produced by immunoSEQ multiplex PCR, yet TCRdb's version contains in-frame clones alone and is incomplete. V, J and clone size are taken as reported in that table, and D and trimming were inferred from the DNA itself. The sample includes 310,000 or so clones, about nine tenths of them seen just once. This clone was recorded a few times. The V segment lost 1 base and the J segment 2 bases; nucleotides outside the gene matches: 11. Germline V lookup: CDR1 SEHNR, CDR2 FQNEAQ (reference sequence). The CDR3 is 18 residues long.

The chain has TRBV7-9 and TRBJ2-3; 8 bases map to TRBD2. This sequence was found in a middle-aged man with active or convalescent COVID-19. Sequenced input: peripheral blood. Here the CDR3 reads CASSLGRGASGFTDTQYF. DNA of the CDR3: TGTGCCAGCAGCTTAGGGCGGGGGGCTAGCGGATTCACAGATACGCAGTATTTT.